This record concerns one T cell receptor (beta chain) sequence. The data derive from a study of blood T cell repertoires in COVID-19. Per germline, CDR1 SGHVS and CDR2 FQNEAQ. The CDR3 spans 16 residues. V trimming: 3 bases; J trimming: 4 bases; junction bases outside the gene matches: 11. Here immunoSEQ multiplex PCR was the method, and the copy in TCRdb shows in-frame clones only, minus some. This sample has about 210,000 clones; roughly 88% occur once, and the top ten carry 9.7%. Sequencing was performed on peripheral blood. The receptor comes from a man aged 45-65 years with active or convalescent COVID-19. V usage is TRBV7-8 and J usage is TRBJ1-2, with 7 positions matching TRBD1. The CDR3 here is CASSFYRDRGLYGYTF. CDR3 DNA sequence: TGTGCCAGCAGCTTCTACCGGGACAGAGGCCTCTATGGCTACACCTTC.